The 21 T cell receptor beta chains presented below share a single source sample, sequenced in a study of blood T cell repertoires in COVID-19. The table came from immunoSEQ multiplex PCR; TCRdb's copy has only in-frame clones and leaves some out. The table has about 29,000 clones, roughly nine tenths seen once. Sequences were obtained from peripheral blood. All receptors come from a human donor with active COVID-19. The donor label of this sample is uncertain.

This chain uses TRBV7-2 with TRBJ2-1; 8 bases agree with TRBD2. The CDR3 extends over 16 amino acids. V was clipped by 5 bases and J by 6 bases; unmatched bases: 12. Germline CDR1 SGHTA, CDR2 FQGNSA. CDR3 nucleotides: TGTGCCAGCAGCGAACTGCAGGGGCTAGCGGGCAATGAGCAGTTCTTC. This translates into CASSELQGLAGNEQFF.

This clone has a single count. The chain uses TRBV2 and TRBJ1-3, with 9 bases matching TRBD1. CDR3 length equals 15 residues. Germline trimming cut 3 bases from V and 7 bases from J; bases unmatched to any gene: 7. Per the germline V gene, CDR1 is SNHLY and CDR2 is FYNNEI. CDR3 loop: CASSDLRDRDNTIYF. The CDR3 bases are TGTGCCAGCAGTGACCTCCGGGACAGGGATAACACCATATATTTT.

The chain is built from TRBV7-3 and TRBJ2-2, with a tentative D call TRBD1 (6 bases). The V gene's germline CDR1 is SGHTA and CDR2 FQGTGA. The ends were cut back, 5 bases at V and 0 bases at J, with 16 bases in the middle. This CDR3 spans 17 amino acids. CDR3 protein: CASSQTATGANTGELFF. The CDR3 DNA reads TGTGCCAGCAGCCAAACCGCGACAGGAGCGAACACCGGGGAGCTGTTTTTT.

The V gene is TRBV5-8, the J gene TRBJ2-7; D is ambiguous. The CDR3 loop spans 13 amino acids. CDR1 SGHTS and CDR2 YDEGEE come from the germline V gene. V was pared by 0 bases and J by 4 bases, with 8 bases between. The CDR3, as DNA: TGTGCCAGCAGCTTGGATGTAGCTTACGAGCAGTACTTC. Translating it yields CASSLDVAYEQYF.

As to this clone: Mismatch with germline at one junction end may stem from a read error. The chain uses TRBV7-7 and TRBJ1-2; TRBD1 matches at 10 bases. The CDR3 has 15 amino acids. Germline V CDR1 and CDR2: SSHAT, FNYEAQ (reference sequence). The CDR3 sequence is CASSLGTGVNYGYTF. In nucleotides, the CDR3 is TGTGCTAGCAGCTTAGGGACAGGGGTTAACTATGGCTACACCTTC.

This chain joins TRBV7-9 and TRBJ2-1; TRBD1 might be the D (6 bases). With 4 bases removed from V and 4 bases from J, the gap between germline ends came to 23 bases. Germline V gene lookup returns CDR1 SEHNR and CDR2 FQNEAQ (reference sequence). This CDR3 comprises 18 residues. CDR3 sequence: CASSSQTGPTSQYNEQFF. The CDR3, as DNA: TGTGCCAGCAGCTCCCAGACAGGCCCCACTTCACAATACAATGAGCAGTTCTTC.

V and J are TRBV3-1 (or the pseudogene TRBV3-2) and TRBJ2-1; 7 nucleotides match TRBD2. V dropped 7 bases and J dropped 2; count of bases not matched to a gene: 8. The CDR3 totals 15 residues. Germline CDR1 LGHDT, CDR2 YNNKEL (reference sequence). The DNA for the CDR3 is TGTGCCAGCACCTCGACTAGCTCCACCTACAATGAGCAGTTCTTC. This gives the protein CASTSTSSTYNEQFF.

The chain joins TRBV28 to TRBJ2-7, with D perhaps TRBD1 (6 bases). V was shortened by 3 bases and J by 0 bases, with 12 bases between the two germline ends. CDR1 and CDR2 (germline): MDHEN, SYDVKM. The CDR3 runs 15 residues. The CDR3: CASSFYGQNSYEQYF. In DNA, the CDR3 is TGTGCCAGCAGTTTTTATGGACAGAACTCCTACGAGCAGTACTTC. Using reference TRBV28 and TRBJ2-7 for the parts outside the CDR3, the full variable domain is DVKVTQSSRYLVKRTGEKVFLECVQDMDHENMFWYRQDPGLGLRLIYFSYDVKMKEKGDIPEGYSVSREKKERFSLILESASTNQTSMYLCASSFYGQNSYEQYFGPGTRLTVT.

The chain has TRBV19 and TRBJ1-1; 10 bases match TRBD1. V was pared by 7 bases and J by 8 bases, with 7 bases of the junction left unmatched. CDR3 length equals 13 residues. CDR1 LNHDA and CDR2 SQIVND come from the germline V gene (reference sequence). In DNA form, the CDR3 reads TGTGCCAGTACGGGACAGGGGAGGGCAGAAGCTTTCTTT. Translated, it gives CASTGQGRAEAFF.

This clone was counted a single time. The chain carries TRBV25-1 and TRBJ2-3; TRBD1 matches at 7 bases. The V segment lost 8 bases and the J segment 2 bases; nucleotides outside the gene matches: 7. CDR1 and CDR2 (germline): MGHDK, SYGVNS. This CDR3 comprises 14 residues. The CDR3, as DNA: TGTGCCAGCCTGGGACAGAAGCTCACAGATACGCAGTATTTT. This gives the protein CASLGQKLTDTQYF. The entire variable domain, with the rest obtained from reference TRBV25-1 and TRBJ2-3, is as follows: EADIYQTPRYLVIGTGKKITLECSQTMGHDKMYWYQQDPGMELHLIHYSYGVNSTEKGDLSSESTVSRIRTEHFPLTLESARPSHTSQYLCASLGQKLTDTQYFGPGTRLTVL.

This CDR3 reads CASSSSTEAYYGYTF. For the CDR3, the DNA is TGCGCCAGCAGCTCCTCGACGGAGGCCTACTATGGCTACACCTTC. The V and J genes are TRBV5-1 and TRBJ1-2; D unclear. Trimming took 3 bases from V and 3 from J, leaving 15 bases between them. This CDR3 comprises 15 residues. CDR1 and CDR2 (germline): SGHRS, YFSETQ.

The chain recombines TRBV6-4 with TRBJ2-3, with 9 bases identical to TRBD2. V lost 0 bases, J lost 2 bases, and 3 bases stayed unmatched. This CDR3 is 16 amino acids long. Germline CDR1 reads MRHNA; CDR2 reads SNTAGT. The CDR3 reads CASSDSERGATDTQYF. CDR3 nucleotides: TGTGCCAGCAGTGACTCGGAGCGGGGGGCCACAGATACGCAGTATTTT.

The chain couples TRBV15 to TRBJ1-5; TRBD1 is a possible D gene (6 bases). Germline CDR1 and CDR2: LNHNV and YYDKDF (reference sequence). The V and J ends lost 3 bases and 11 bases respectively, with 14 bases between them. The CDR3 has 13 amino acids. CDR3 in DNA: TGTGCCACCAGCAGCTTACAGGGTGAGGCCCAGCATTTT. As protein: CATSSLQGEAQHF.

CDR3 region: CASSRLRDTHYEQYF. CDR3 sequence (DNA): TGTGCCAGCAGCCGTCTAAGGGACACCCACTACGAGCAGTACTTC. This chain joins TRBV3-1 (or the pseudogene TRBV3-2) and TRBJ2-7, with D perhaps TRBD1 (6 bases). This CDR3 is built from 15 residues. Germline assignment: CDR1 LGHDT and CDR2 YNNKEL (reference sequence). The germline V and J ends were trimmed by 4 bases and 3 bases, with 16 bases remaining between them.

CDR3 amino acids: CASSLSPTSGGNWQYF. Here the CDR3 DNA reads TGTGCCAGCAGTTTATCTCCCACTAGCGGAGGCAATTGGCAGTACTTC. The gene calls are TRBV27 and TRBJ2-7; TRBD2 agrees at 8 bases. The V and J ends lost 0 bases and 9 bases, in that order; junction bases with no gene match: 13. This CDR3 region has 16 residues. The V gene's germline CDR1 is MNHEY and CDR2 SMNVEV (reference sequence).

This sequence joins TRBV27 and TRBJ2-1; D perhaps matches TRBD1 (5 bases). The CDR3 spans 14 residues. The V gene lost 6 bases and the J gene lost 9 bases, with 18 bases spanning the gap. Germline V gene sequence: CDR1 MNHEY, CDR2 SMNVEV (reference sequence). Here the CDR3 DNA reads TGTGCCAGCAGAGGTGGGGCGACGACGATTGAGCAGTTCTTC. The encoded protein is CASRGGATTIEQFF.

The CDR3 spells CASSDSMAGEYGELFF. The CDR3 DNA follows: TGTGCCAGCAGTGACTCGATGGCGGGGGAATACGGGGAGCTGTTTTTT. The rearrangement joins TRBV6-4 to TRBJ2-2, with 7 positions matching TRBD2. Germline CDR1 MRHNA, CDR2 SNTAGT. V shed 0 bases and J 7 bases; nucleotides not matched to a gene: 8. The CDR3 runs 16 residues.

The CDR3 nucleotides are TGTGCCAGCAGTTACTTGACACCCTACGAGCAGTACTTC. It yields the protein CASSYLTPYEQYF. The chain joins TRBV6-6 to TRBJ2-7; D is undetermined. Germline values: CDR1 MNHNY, CDR2 SVGAGI (reference sequence). V was trimmed by 1 base and J by 2 bases, leaving 6 bases between them. The CDR3 sequence is 13 residues long.

This clone has just a few counts. The J gene is TRBJ2-1, the V gene TRBV6-5, with D perhaps matching TRBD1 (8 bases). CDR3 length: 14 amino acids. Looked up from germline, CDR1 is MNHEY and CDR2 is SVGAGI. Trimming cost V 8 bases and J 8 bases, with 19 bases left between them. CDR3 region: CASWDTGGVDEQFF. The CDR3 bases are TGTGCCAGCTGGGACACAGGGGGGGTCGATGAGCAGTTCTTC.

This chain joins TRBV29-1 and TRBJ2-3; 13 bases line up with TRBD2. There are 12 residues in the CDR3. The V gene end was trimmed by 8 bases and the J gene end by 7 bases; junction bases not matched to a gene: 3. CDR1 is SQVTM, CDR2 ANQGSEA, per germline. The CDR3 sequence: CSLGTSGNTQYF. The CDR3 nucleotides read TGCAGCCTGGGGACTAGCGGGAATACGCAGTATTTT.

This sequence joins TRBV7-9 and TRBJ2-1; tentative D call: TRBD1 (5 bases). Trimming cost V 2 bases and J 8 bases, with 16 bases left between them. From germline, CDR1 is SEHNR and CDR2 FQNEAQ (reference sequence). CDR3 length: 15 residues. The chain's CDR3 is CASSLRSRVYDEQFF. DNA of the CDR3: TGTGCCAGCAGCTTAAGGTCCAGGGTATACGATGAGCAGTTCTTC. Full variable domain (rest looked up from reference TRBV7-9 and TRBJ2-1): DTGVSQNPRHKITKRGQNVTFRCDPISEHNRLYWYRQTLGQGPEFLTYFQNEAQLEKSRLLSDRFSAERPKGSFSTLEIQRTEQGDSAMYLCASSLRSRVYDEQFFGPGTRLTVL.